This T cell receptor (beta chain) came from a study of T cell repertoires in cytomegalovirus infection. Looking at the study overall: Shared public TCR beta signatures pointed to both CMV infection and a matching HLA type.

This clonotype appeared many times. Germline V gives CDR1 MDHEN, CDR2 SYDVKM. The CDR3 loop spans 18 amino acids. V gave up 1 base and J gave up 2 bases, with 18 bases separating them. TCRdb used MiXCR to reprocess the reads, holding one entry per CDR3 protein. The table records more than 650,000 distinct CDR3 sequences, 35% to 45% of them present only once. This chain connects TRBV28 to TRBJ1-3; D might be TRBD1 (6 bases). Source material: PBMCs. The sequence was collected from a human donor in good health (CMV status not recorded). Some clones in this sample may be carry-over from other donors' samples. The CDR3 DNA reads as TGTGCCAGCAGTTTATCCCAACCATACCGGGACACTGGAAACACCATATATTTT. Translating it yields CASSLSQPYRDTGNTIYF.